The source of this T cell receptor beta chain is a study of OX40 agonist ivuxolimab in advanced cancers. Study background: At 0.01 to 10 mg/kg, ivuxolimab was administered intravenously to patients every 2 weeks. Dose-escalation subjects each had hepatocellular carcinoma, melanoma, renal cell or head and neck cancer.

There are a few counts of this clone. The target antigen is unknown. Clones were read by immunoSEQ multiplex PCR, and TCRdb kept only the in-frame ones, dropping some. The sample lists under 70,000 clones; 65% to 85% were seen once. Study-wide results and caveats: Fewer expanded clones were found on average in CD4+ than in CD8+ T cells.

CDR3 size: 16 residues. Germline V CDR1 and CDR2: ENHRY, SYGVKD. V trimming: 7 bases; J trimming: 0 bases; junction bases outside the gene matches: 9. The sequence was collected from an adult with an advanced solid tumor such as melanoma, head and neck, liver or kidney cancer. This sample comprised CD4+ or CD8+ T cells sorted from blood, obtained in a trial of the OX40 agonist ivuxolimab. The chain has TRBV10-3 and TRBJ2-5; 9 bases fit TRBD2. CDR3 in DNA: TGTGCCATCAAGGGGCCGGCTAGCGGGGACCAAGAGACCCAGTACTTC. This codes for CAIKGPASGDQETQYF.